The present T cell receptor (beta chain) was sequenced within a study of a mutant IDH1 vaccine in newly diagnosed glioma. Looking at the study overall: In some groups vaccination began 4-6 weeks post-radiotherapy; others received it with temozolomide. Beforehand, treatment had been radiotherapy, temozolomide, or both; the majority received both.

The CDR3 covers 15 residues. The V gene's germline CDR1 is SGHNT and CDR2 YYREEE (reference sequence). The V segment lost 3 bases and the J segment 2 bases; nucleotides outside the gene matches: 6. Time point reported: week 47, end of study. What each vaccine dose contained was 300 ug of mutant IDH1 20-mer peptide, accompanied by topical imiquimod. Some clones are missing from TCRdb's copy, which holds only in-frame ones; the method was immunoSEQ multiplex PCR. Among over 50,000 clones, less than 85% were seen once, and the ten largest hold over 4%. With regard to this clone: The target antigen is unknown.

This sequence was found in a woman in her thirties or forties with glioma. Some clones in this sample may be carry-over from other donors' samples. This chain connects TRBV5-4 to TRBJ2-5; TRBD1 matches at 8 bases. This material consisted of PBMCs, taken from a glioma patient whose treatment included an IDH1 peptide vaccine. CDR3 sequence: CASSSTGALQETQYF. CDR3 DNA: TGTGCCAGCAGCTCGACAGGGGCCTTACAAGAGACCCAGTACTTC.